Listed below are T cell receptor beta chains from one sample, sequenced in a study of blood T cell repertoires in COVID-19. Generated by immunoSEQ multiplex PCR, the TCRdb table keeps only in-frame clones and is missing some. The sample includes 150,000 or so clones, over 80% of them seen just once. The sequencing sample was made of peripheral blood. Receptors originate from an elderly man with acute or convalescent COVID-19. The conserved cysteine and the conserved F or W are not part of the CDR3 here.

CDR3 protein: SVRTGGIDQPQH; J gene: TRBJ1-5; V gene: TRBV29-1
CDR3 protein: ASSTRGLTEAF; J gene: TRBJ1-1; V gene: TRBV6-5
CDR3 protein: ASSPRTSGIYHIQY; J gene: TRBJ2-4; V gene: TRBV3-1/TRBV3-2
CDR3 protein: ASSRDRGQETQY; J gene: TRBJ2-5; V gene: TRBV2
CDR3 protein: ASSMGQENEQY; J gene: TRBJ2-7; V gene: TRBV18
CDR3 protein: AGGLHRYEQY; J gene: TRBJ2-7; V gene: TRBV2
CDR3 protein: ASSLELAGFYEQY; J gene: TRBJ2-7; V gene: TRBV5-5
CDR3 protein: ASSARQGKPLH; J gene: TRBJ1-6; V gene: TRBV21-1
CDR3 protein: ASSYTGGSGNTIY; J gene: TRBJ1-3; V gene: TRBV5-1
CDR3 protein: ASSPGGLADKETQY; J gene: TRBJ2-5; V gene: TRBV5-1
CDR3 protein: ASRQGNGEQY; J gene: TRBJ2-7; V gene: TRBV2
CDR3 protein: ASSLGRGYEQY; J gene: TRBJ2-7; V gene: TRBV12-3/TRBV12-4
CDR3 protein: ASNDGQGPYQPQH; J gene: TRBJ1-5; V gene: TRBV19
CDR3 protein: ASSKEGSNYGYT; J gene: TRBJ1-2; V gene: TRBV4-2
CDR3 protein: ASSLDRVELGYGYT; J gene: TRBJ1-2; V gene: TRBV11-2
CDR3 protein: ASSQAWDSNYGYT; J gene: TRBJ1-2; V gene: TRBV3-1/TRBV3-2
CDR3 protein: ASSGGGLAGSYEQY; J gene: TRBJ2-7; V gene: TRBV5-4
CDR3 protein: ASSDSPHNEQF; J gene: TRBJ2-1; V gene: TRBV9
CDR3 protein: ASSQVSGTGANVLT; J gene: TRBJ2-6; V gene: TRBV4-1
CDR3 protein: ASSLLGSGGAPVAQY; J gene: TRBJ2-5; V gene: TRBV5-5
CDR3 protein: SVVGDRDGDGYT; J gene: TRBJ1-2; V gene: TRBV29-1
CDR3 protein: AWGRQGFSTDTQY; J gene: TRBJ2-3; V gene: TRBV30
CDR3 protein: AISESRDQPQH; J gene: TRBJ1-5; V gene: TRBV10-3
CDR3 protein: ASSQGGASERNTIY; J gene: TRBJ1-3; V gene: TRBV7-9
CDR3 protein: ASSKGRGGALDTQY; J gene: TRBJ2-3; V gene: TRBV21-1
CDR3 protein: ASSQEARITEAF; J gene: TRBJ1-1; V gene: TRBV4-1
CDR3 protein: ASSLDKETQY; J gene: TRBJ2-5; V gene: TRBV10-1
CDR3 protein: ASNQGFAGNTIY; J gene: TRBJ1-3; V gene: TRBV28
CDR3 protein: ASRKNRDTGELF; J gene: TRBJ2-2; V gene: TRBV3-1/TRBV3-2
CDR3 protein: ASSQELLQGLFNGYT; J gene: TRBJ1-2; V gene: TRBV4-1
CDR3 protein: ASSYNRVFNSPLH; J gene: TRBJ1-6; V gene: TRBV7-2
CDR3 protein: ASSVGSSQETQY; J gene: TRBJ2-5; V gene: TRBV9
CDR3 protein: ASFRAPNTEAF; J gene: TRBJ1-1; V gene: TRBV6-6
CDR3 protein: ASSYRAKGLAVSYEQY; J gene: TRBJ2-7; V gene: TRBV19
CDR3 protein: ASRRVNTGELF; J gene: TRBJ2-2; V gene: TRBV19
CDR3 protein: ASRISGLAGDYNEQF; J gene: TRBJ2-1; V gene: TRBV5-1
CDR3 protein: ASSLRPRTGLPNYGYT; J gene: TRBJ1-2; V gene: TRBV5-1
CDR3 protein: ASSPPQSGYT; J gene: TRBJ1-2; V gene: TRBV18
CDR3 protein: ASSLDQRLASFHNEQF; J gene: TRBJ2-1; V gene: TRBV7-9
CDR3 protein: ASSYSRGRGDQPQH; J gene: TRBJ1-5; V gene: TRBV6-2/TRBV6-3
CDR3 protein: ASSGNRVETQY; J gene: TRBJ2-5; V gene: TRBV2
CDR3 protein: ASSPGRGRTEAF; J gene: TRBJ1-1; V gene: TRBV7-9
CDR3 protein: ASSSQGGVYNSPLH; J gene: TRBJ1-6; V gene: TRBV6-6
CDR3 protein: ASSERGTGRNYGYT; J gene: TRBJ1-2; V gene: TRBV19
CDR3 protein: ASSVGQGAWYGYT; J gene: TRBJ1-2; V gene: TRBV9
CDR3 protein: ASSFAQGAYGYT; J gene: TRBJ1-2; V gene: TRBV28
CDR3 protein: ASSITPAANEKLF; J gene: TRBJ1-4; V gene: TRBV28
CDR3 protein: ASSLSTGGDGNTIY; J gene: TRBJ1-3; V gene: TRBV7-9
CDR3 protein: ASSSGGTGELF; J gene: TRBJ2-2; V gene: TRBV7-6
CDR3 protein: ASSLVVTGELF; J gene: TRBJ2-2; V gene: TRBV5-5
CDR3 protein: ASSLWGEHQPQH; J gene: TRBJ1-5; V gene: TRBV27
CDR3 protein: ASSSRRGGPSLYGYT; J gene: TRBJ1-2; V gene: TRBV7-2
CDR3 protein: ANMTRVSGHKVNTGELF; J gene: TRBJ2-2; V gene: TRBV23-1
CDR3 protein: ASSPGGAATGGELF; J gene: TRBJ2-2; V gene: TRBV5-1